The entry below gives a single TCR beta chain sequence along with its context. Per the study methods: ImmunoSEQ gave junction-only sequences without quality scores, so filtering differed. Only in-frame clones appear in the TCRdb table, and some are missing; sequencing was by immunoSEQ multiplex PCR. From that table come the V and J calls and clone size; the DNA was used to work out D and trimming. The table includes 400,000 to 600,000 clones, roughly three quarters detected once. The data are from a study of shared clonotypes between healthy human individuals. This CDR3 has 15 residues. The J segment lost 1 base and the V segment lost 5 bases, leaving 8 bases of the junction unmatched. Germline V gives CDR1 MDHEN, CDR2 SYDVKM.

The source of this sequence is a woman in her thirties or forties in good health. Some clones in this sample may be carry-over from other donors' samples. The source material was PBMCs. The rearrangement links TRBV28 to TRBJ2-7; 7 bases are a match to TRBD1. The CDR3 sequence: CASSPPNRGSYEQYF. The CDR3 nucleotides are TGTGCCAGCAGTCCGCCCAACAGGGGTTCCTACGAGCAGTACTTC.